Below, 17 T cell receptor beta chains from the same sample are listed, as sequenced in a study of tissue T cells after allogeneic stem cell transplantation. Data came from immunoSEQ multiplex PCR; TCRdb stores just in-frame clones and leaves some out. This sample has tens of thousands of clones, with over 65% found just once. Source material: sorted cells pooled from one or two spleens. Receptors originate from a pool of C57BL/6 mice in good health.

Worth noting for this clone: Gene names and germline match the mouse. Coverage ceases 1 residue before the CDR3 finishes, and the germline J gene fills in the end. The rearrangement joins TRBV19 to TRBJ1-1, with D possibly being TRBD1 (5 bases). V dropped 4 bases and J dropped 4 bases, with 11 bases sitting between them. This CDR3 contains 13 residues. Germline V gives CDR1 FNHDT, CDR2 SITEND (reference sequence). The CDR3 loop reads CASSPGRGTEVFF. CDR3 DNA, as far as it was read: TGTGCCAGCAGTCCGGGAAGGGGCACAGAAGTCTTC.

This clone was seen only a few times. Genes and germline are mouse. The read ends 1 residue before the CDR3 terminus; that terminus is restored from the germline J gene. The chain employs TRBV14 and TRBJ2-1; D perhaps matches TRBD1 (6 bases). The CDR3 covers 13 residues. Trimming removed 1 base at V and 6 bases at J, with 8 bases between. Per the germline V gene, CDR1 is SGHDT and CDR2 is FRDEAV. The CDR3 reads CASSFKGVAEQFF. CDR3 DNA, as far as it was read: TGTGCCAGCAGTTTCAAGGGGGTTGCTGAGCAGTTC.

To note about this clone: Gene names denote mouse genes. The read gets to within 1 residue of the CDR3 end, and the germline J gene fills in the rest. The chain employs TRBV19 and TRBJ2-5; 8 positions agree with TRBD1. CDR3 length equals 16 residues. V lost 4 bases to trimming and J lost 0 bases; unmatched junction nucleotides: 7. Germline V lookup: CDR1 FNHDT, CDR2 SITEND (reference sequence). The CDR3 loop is CASSPSDRENQDTQYF. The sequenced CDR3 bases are TGTGCCAGCAGTCCCTCGGACAGGGAGAACCAAGACACCCAGTAC. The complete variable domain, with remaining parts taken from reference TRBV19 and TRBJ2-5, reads GGIITQTPKFLIGQEGQKLTLKCQQNFNHDTMYWYRQDSGKGLRLIYYSITENDLQKGDLSEGYDASREKKSSFSLTVTSAQKNEMAVFLCASSPSDRENQDTQYFGPGTRLLVL.

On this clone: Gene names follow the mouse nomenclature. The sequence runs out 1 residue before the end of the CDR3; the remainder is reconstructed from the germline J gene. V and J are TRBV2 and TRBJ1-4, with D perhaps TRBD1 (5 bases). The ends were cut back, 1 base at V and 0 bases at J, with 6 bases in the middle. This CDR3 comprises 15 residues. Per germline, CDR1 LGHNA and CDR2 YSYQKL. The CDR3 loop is CASSQAQVSNERLFF. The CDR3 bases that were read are TGTGCCAGCAGCCAAGCACAGGTTTCCAACGAAAGATTATTT.

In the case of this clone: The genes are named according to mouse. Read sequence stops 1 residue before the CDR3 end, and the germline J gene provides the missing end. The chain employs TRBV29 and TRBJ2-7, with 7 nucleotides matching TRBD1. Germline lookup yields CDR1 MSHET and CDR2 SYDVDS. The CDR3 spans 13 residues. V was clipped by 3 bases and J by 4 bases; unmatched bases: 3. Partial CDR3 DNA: TGTGCTAGCAGTTTCCGACAGGGATATGAACAGTAC. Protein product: CASSFRQGYEQY. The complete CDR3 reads CASSFRQGYEQYF. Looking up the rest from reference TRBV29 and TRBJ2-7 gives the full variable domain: DMKVTQMPRYLIKRMGENVLLECGQDMSHETMYWYRQDPGLGLQLIYISYDVDSNSEGDIPKGYRVSRKKREHFSLILDSAKTNQTSVYFCASSFRQGYEQYFGPGTRLTVL.

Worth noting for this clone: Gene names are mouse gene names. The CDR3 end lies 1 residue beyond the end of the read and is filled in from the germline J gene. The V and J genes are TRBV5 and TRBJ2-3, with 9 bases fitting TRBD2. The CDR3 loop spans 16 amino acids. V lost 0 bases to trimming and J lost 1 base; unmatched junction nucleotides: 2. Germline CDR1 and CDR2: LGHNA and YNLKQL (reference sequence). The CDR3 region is CASSQDLGGGAETLYF. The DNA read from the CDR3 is TGTGCCAGCAGCCAAGATCTGGGGGGGGGTGCAGAAACGCTGTAT.

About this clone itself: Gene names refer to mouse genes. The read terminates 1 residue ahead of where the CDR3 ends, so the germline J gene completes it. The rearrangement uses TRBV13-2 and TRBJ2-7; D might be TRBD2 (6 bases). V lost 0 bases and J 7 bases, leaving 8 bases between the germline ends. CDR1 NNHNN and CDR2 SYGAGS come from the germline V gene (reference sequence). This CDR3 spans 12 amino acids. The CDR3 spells CASGDAGEEQYF. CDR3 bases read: TGTGCCAGCGGTGATGCTGGGGAGGAACAGTAC.

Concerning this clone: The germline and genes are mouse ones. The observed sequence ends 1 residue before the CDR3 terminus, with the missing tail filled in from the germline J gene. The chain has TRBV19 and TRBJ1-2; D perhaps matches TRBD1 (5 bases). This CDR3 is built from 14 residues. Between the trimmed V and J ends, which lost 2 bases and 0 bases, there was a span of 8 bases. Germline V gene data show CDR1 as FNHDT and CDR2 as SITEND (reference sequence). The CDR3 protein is CASSISRANSDYTF. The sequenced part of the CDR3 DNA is TGTGCCAGCAGTATCTCCAGGGCAAACTCCGACTACACC.

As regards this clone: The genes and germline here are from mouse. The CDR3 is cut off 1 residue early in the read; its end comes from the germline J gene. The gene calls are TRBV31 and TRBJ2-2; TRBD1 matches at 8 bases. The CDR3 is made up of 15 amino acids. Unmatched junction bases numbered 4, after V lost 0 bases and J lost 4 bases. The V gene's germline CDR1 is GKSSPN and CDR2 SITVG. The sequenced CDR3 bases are TGTGCCTGGAGTCTCTCCGGACAGGGCACCGGGCAGCTCTAC. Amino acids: CAWSLSGQGTGQLY. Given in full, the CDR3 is CAWSLSGQGTGQLYF.

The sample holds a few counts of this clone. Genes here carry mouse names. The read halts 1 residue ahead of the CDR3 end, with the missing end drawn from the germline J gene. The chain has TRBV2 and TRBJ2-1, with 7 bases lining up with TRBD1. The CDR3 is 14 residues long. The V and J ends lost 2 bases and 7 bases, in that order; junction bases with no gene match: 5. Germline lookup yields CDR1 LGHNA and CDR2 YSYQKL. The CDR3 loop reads CASSQRQGGAEQFF. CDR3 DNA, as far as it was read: TGTGCCAGCAGCCAACGACAGGGAGGAGCTGAGCAGTTC.

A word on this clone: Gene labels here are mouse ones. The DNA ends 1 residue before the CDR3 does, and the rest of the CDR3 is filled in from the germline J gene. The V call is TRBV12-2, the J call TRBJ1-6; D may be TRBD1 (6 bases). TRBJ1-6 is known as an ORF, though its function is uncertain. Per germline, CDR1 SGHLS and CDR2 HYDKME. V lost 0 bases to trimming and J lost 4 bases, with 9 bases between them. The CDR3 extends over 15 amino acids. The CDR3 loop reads CASSLRDKYNSPLYF. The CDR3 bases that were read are TGTGCCAGCTCTCTCCGGGACAAGTATAATTCGCCCCTCTAC.

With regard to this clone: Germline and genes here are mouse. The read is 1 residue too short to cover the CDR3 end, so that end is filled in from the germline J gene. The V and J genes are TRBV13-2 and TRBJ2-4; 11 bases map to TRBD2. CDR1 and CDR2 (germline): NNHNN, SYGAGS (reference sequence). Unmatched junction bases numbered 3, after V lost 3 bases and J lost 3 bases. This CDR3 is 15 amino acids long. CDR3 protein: CASGVGLGGQNTLYF. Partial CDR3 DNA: TGTGCCAGCGGTGTCGGACTGGGGGGCCAAAACACCTTGTAC.

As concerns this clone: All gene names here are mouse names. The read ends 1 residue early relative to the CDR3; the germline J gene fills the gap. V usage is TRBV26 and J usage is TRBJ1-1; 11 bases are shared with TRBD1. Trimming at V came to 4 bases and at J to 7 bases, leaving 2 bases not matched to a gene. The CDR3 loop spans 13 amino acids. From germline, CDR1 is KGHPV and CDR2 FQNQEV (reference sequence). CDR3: CASSRGQGGEVFF. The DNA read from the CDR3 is TGTGCCAGCAGTCGGGGACAGGGGGGAGAAGTCTTC.

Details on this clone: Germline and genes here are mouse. The chain's CDR3 is CASSHRDTQDTQYF. The sequenced CDR3 bases are TGTGCCAGCAGCCACCGGGACACCCAAGACACCCAGTAC. J is TRBJ2-5 and V is TRBV5; TRBD1 is a possible D gene (6 bases). Read data end 1 residue before the CDR3 end; the end is taken from the germline J gene. V lost 3 bases and J lost 2, with 9 bases in between. Per germline, CDR1 LGHNA and CDR2 YNLKQL (reference sequence). The CDR3 runs to 14 residues.

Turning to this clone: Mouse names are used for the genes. CDR3 protein: CASGDLDWGLNQDTQYF. The part of the CDR3 DNA that was read is TGTGCCAGCGGTGATTTGGACTGGGGTCTTAACCAAGACACCCAGTAC. The chain carries TRBV13-2 and TRBJ2-5, with 9 bases fitting TRBD2. The read terminates 1 residue ahead of where the CDR3 ends, so the germline J gene completes it. The germline CDR1 and CDR2 sequences are NNHNN and SYGAGS (reference sequence). The CDR3 length is 17 residues. J lost 0 bases, V lost 1 base, and 6 bases had no gene match.

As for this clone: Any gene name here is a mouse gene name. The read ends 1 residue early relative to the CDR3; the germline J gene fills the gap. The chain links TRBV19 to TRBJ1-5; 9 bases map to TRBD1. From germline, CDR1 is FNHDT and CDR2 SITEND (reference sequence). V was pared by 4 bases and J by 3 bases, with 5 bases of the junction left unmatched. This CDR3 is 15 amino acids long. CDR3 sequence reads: CASSFTGGGNQAPLF. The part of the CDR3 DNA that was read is TGTGCCAGCAGTTTCACAGGGGGCGGCAACCAGGCTCCGCTT.

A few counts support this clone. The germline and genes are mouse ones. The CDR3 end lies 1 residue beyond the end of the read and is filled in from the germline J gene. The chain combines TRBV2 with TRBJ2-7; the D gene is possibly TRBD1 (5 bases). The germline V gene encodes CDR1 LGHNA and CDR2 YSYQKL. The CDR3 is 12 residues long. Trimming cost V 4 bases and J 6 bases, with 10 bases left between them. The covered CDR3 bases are TGTGCCAGCAGCCTCCAGGGTTTTGAACAGTAC. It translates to CASSLQGFEQY. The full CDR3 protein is CASSLQGFEQYF.